This is a list of T cell receptor beta chains from one sample in a study of Ad26.COV2.S vaccination and SARS-CoV-2 variants. Method: immunoSEQ multiplex PCR; TCRdb's copy keeps in-frame clones and lacks some. The sample lists about 480,000 clones, around nine tenths occurring once. The material sequenced was peripheral blood, taken in a trial of Ad26.COV2.S vaccine versus placebo. These receptors originate from a person between 18 and 60 years old who received the Ad26.COV2.S COVID-19 vaccine or a placebo. The CDR3 runs from the conserved cysteine through the conserved F or W. Fields, in order: J gene, clone size, V gene, D gene, CDR3 DNA, CDR3 protein. D genes are given only for firm matches. Clone sizes are given selectively: once, few, many, or a class where the clone is expanded.

TRBJ2-2 NA TRBV30 NA TGTGCCTGGGGGAGCGAGGGGACCACCGGGGAGCTGTTTTTT CAWGSEGTTGELFF
TRBJ1-1 NA TRBV3-1/TRBV3-2 NA TGTGCCAGCAGCCAAGCGATGGTTGGAGGGGCCACTGAAGCTTTCTTT CASSQAMVGGATEAFF
TRBJ1-5 NA TRBV5-1 NA TGCGCCAGCAGCCTGGGTGGGGGCTCAGGTAGCAATCAGCCCCAGCATTTT CASSLGGGSGSNQPQHF
TRBJ2-1 NA TRBV19 NA TGTGCCAGTAGCAAAGTCGGGATCGATGAGCAGTTCTTC CASSKVGIDEQFF
TRBJ2-1 NA TRBV24-1 TRBD1 TGTGCCACCAGTGGCAAGGGGGCTTTTCGAAATGAGCAGTTCTTC CATSGKGAFRNEQFF
TRBJ2-7 NA TRBV5-1 TRBD2 TGCGCCAGCAGCTTCGGAGAGCGGGAGATCTACGAGCAGTACTTC CASSFGEREIYEQYF
TRBJ2-3 NA TRBV24-1 TRBD1 TGTGCCACCAGTGACCCGGGACAGGGTAAGGGAGATACGCAGTATTTT CATSDPGQGKGDTQYF
TRBJ2-2 NA TRBV28 TRBD2 TGTGCCAGCAGTCTAGGGCTAGCGGGTACCGGGGAGCTGTTTTTT CASSLGLAGTGELFF
TRBJ2-7 NA TRBV3-1/TRBV3-2 NA TGTGCCAGCAGCCAAGTTACAGGACTAGAGCAGTACTTC CASSQVTGLEQYF
TRBJ2-4 once TRBV28 TRBD2 TGTGCCAGCAGCAAGACTAGCGGGAGTCCCAAAAACATTCAGTACTTC CASSKTSGSPKNIQYF
TRBJ1-1 once TRBV28 TRBD1 TGTGCCAGCTGGACAGGGGACACTGAAGCTTTCTTT CASWTGDTEAFF
TRBJ2-1 NA TRBV7-3 NA TGTGCCAGCAGCTTAAGCAATGGGGCAGGTCGGTATGAGCAGTTCTTC CASSLSNGAGRYEQFF
TRBJ1-3 few TRBV30 NA TGTGCCTGGAGTAACGCTCCTGGAAACACCATATATTTT CAWSNAPGNTIYF
TRBJ2-2 NA TRBV18 NA TGTGCCAGCTCACCCCGGGACACCCCGAGCGGGGAGCTGTTTTTT CASSPRDTPSGELFF
TRBJ1-6 NA TRBV11-1 NA TGTGCCAGCAGCCCGGACAGCAATTCACCCCTCCACTTT CASSPDSNSPLHF
TRBJ1-2 NA TRBV6-2/TRBV6-3 TRBD1 TGTGCCAGCAGTTACGCCGGGACAGGGGGCCAGAATGGCTACACCTTC CASSYAGTGGQNGYTF
TRBJ1-1 NA TRBV5-1 NA TGCGCCAGCAGCTTGGGCCGGCCTTCCAACACTGAAGCTTTCTTT CASSLGRPSNTEAFF
TRBJ1-5 NA TRBV28 TRBD1 TGTGCCAGCAGTTTAATTGAGTCTGTGGGACAGGGACATTTTAGCAATCAGCCCCAGCATTTT CASSLIESVGQGHFSNQPQHF
TRBJ2-3 NA TRBV24-1 TRBD1 TGTGCCACCAGTGATAGGGGACAGGGGTCAGATACGCAGTATTTT CATSDRGQGSDTQYF
TRBJ2-1 NA TRBV9 TRBD2 TGTGCCAGCAGCGTGGGGACTAGCTCGGCCAATGAGCAGTTCTTC CASSVGTSSANEQFF
TRBJ2-1 NA TRBV9 NA TGTGCCAGCAGCGTAGATCCCATTGGGCTAGTAATCAATGAGCAGTTCTTC CASSVDPIGLVINEQFF
TRBJ1-6 NA TRBV6-5 NA TGTGCCAGCAGACCGGGACAAAAAAATTCACCCCTCCACTTT CASRPGQKNSPLHF
TRBJ2-2 NA TRBV10-3 NA TGTGCCATCAGTGAGTCCCTGACAGGCGGGGAGCTGTTTTTT CAISESLTGGELFF
TRBJ2-7 NA TRBV5-1 NA TGCGCCAGCAGCTTGGGAGGGGAAGGGGACTACGAGCAGTACTTC CASSLGGEGDYEQYF
TRBJ1-4 NA TRBV18 NA TGTGCCAGCTCACCCCTCAACTTACCCGCAACTAATGAAAAACTGTTTTTT CASSPLNLPATNEKLFF
TRBJ2-7 NA TRBV28 NA TGTGCCAGCAGCCGTATAACCGAGCAGTACTTC CASSRITEQYF
TRBJ1-6 NA TRBV6-5 TRBD1 TGTGCCAGCGGTATACCGGGACAGTTAAATTCACCCCTCCACTTT CASGIPGQLNSPLHF
TRBJ2-1 NA TRBV7-9 TRBD2 TGTGCCAGCAGCTCCATCGTGACTAGCTACTCCTACAATGAGCAGTTCTTC CASSSIVTSYSYNEQFF
TRBJ2-7 NA TRBV19 TRBD1 TGTGCCAGTCGGCAGGGGGAGCGCGAGCAGTACTTC CASRQGEREQYF
TRBJ2-5 NA TRBV28 NA TGTGCCAGCAGCCTTGGACCTGGTGGTATGTCGGCCCAGTACTTC CASSLGPGGMSAQYF
TRBJ2-7 NA TRBV28 TRBD2 TGTGCCAGCAGTTTTGTTGGACTAGATTCCTACGAGCAGTACTTC CASSFVGLDSYEQYF
TRBJ2-7 NA TRBV5-3 NA TGTGCCAGAAACCAAAAACAGCTTTTCACCTACGAGCAGTACTTC CARNQKQLFTYEQYF
TRBJ2-1 NA TRBV24-1 NA TGTGCCACCAGTGAACCAGACGACAATGAGCAGTTCTTC CATSEPDDNEQFF
TRBJ2-7 NA TRBV7-2 NA TGTGCCAGCAGCCCCTCATCGTCCACCTACGAGCAGTACTTC CASSPSSSTYEQYF
TRBJ1-1 NA TRBV29-1 TRBD1 TGCAGCGTCCTGACAGGGACCATGAACACTGAAGCTTTCTTT CSVLTGTMNTEAFF
TRBJ1-3 NA TRBV4-2 TRBD1 TGTGCCAGCAGCCAAGTGGGCAGGGGGACTGGAAACACCATATATTTT CASSQVGRGTGNTIYF
TRBJ1-2 NA TRBV19 NA TGTGCCAGTAGTCCCAGGTTTAGGAGTACGACTAACTATGGCTACACCTTC CASSPRFRSTTNYGYTF
TRBJ2-5 NA TRBV30 NA TGTGCCTGGAGTGGACGCGAGACCCAGTACTTC CAWSGRETQYF
TRBJ2-4 NA TRBV19 TRBD2 TGTGCCAGTAGTCCTAGCGGGAGGGTCAAAAACATTCAGTACTTC CASSPSGRVKNIQYF
TRBJ2-6 NA TRBV2 NA TGTGCCAGCAGGAGTGTAGCGGTCCGCTCTGGGGCCAACGTCCTGACTTTC CASRSVAVRSGANVLTF
TRBJ1-2 NA TRBV10-3 NA TGTGCCACCAGCAACTCAGCTAACTATGGCTACACCTTC CATSNSANYGYTF
TRBJ2-1 NA TRBV28 TRBD2 TGTGCCAGCACCCCCCCGGGACTAGCCCCCTCCTACAATGAGCAGTTCTTC CASTPPGLAPSYNEQFF
TRBJ1-2 NA TRBV29-1 NA TGCAGCGTCCCGCGGGGGGGCGGCGGGGCAGTTTCCTATGGCTACACCTTC CSVPRGGGGAVSYGYTF
TRBJ1-2 once TRBV6-6 NA TGTGCCAGCATGAAAGACCTTAACTATGGCTACACCTTC CASMKDLNYGYTF
TRBJ1-2 NA TRBV12-3/TRBV12-4 NA TGTGCCAGCAGGAACAGGACGGGGTATGGCTACACCTTC CASRNRTGYGYTF
TRBJ2-5 NA TRBV28 NA TGTGCCAGCACAGTCTGGGGAGAGACCCAGTACTTC CASTVWGETQYF
TRBJ2-7 few TRBV19 TRBD2 TGTGCCAGTAGGCAGACTAGCGGGAGTTACGAGCAGTACTTC CASRQTSGSYEQYF
TRBJ1-1 NA TRBV27 NA TGTGCCAGCAGTTTTCAGGGGAGATCTGAAGCTTTCTTT CASSFQGRSEAFF
TRBJ2-1 few TRBV29-1 TRBD2 TGCAGCGTTGGTACTAGCGATAGCTACAATGAGCAGTTCTTC CSVGTSDSYNEQFF
TRBJ2-7 few TRBV10-3 NA TGTGCCATCAGTGGCGGTGGAAGGGTGTACGAGCAGTACTTC CAISGGGRVYEQYF
TRBJ2-2 NA TRBV4-1 NA TGCGCCAGCAGCCACCGAGAAGACAGCAGGGGCCCCGGGGAGCTGTTTTTT CASSHREDSRGPGELFF
TRBJ2-7 NA TRBV11-2 NA TGTGCCAGCAGCTTAGTCTCCGCAGTATCCTACGAGCAGTACTTC CASSLVSAVSYEQYF
TRBJ2-1 NA TRBV28 NA TGTGCCAGCAGTTTATTAGGGACGGTATCCTACAATGAGCAGTTCTTC CASSLLGTVSYNEQFF